Listed here are 5 T cell receptor beta chains from one sample, sequenced in a study of cytomegalovirus exposure and HLA in healthy donors. Amplification used 60 Vbeta primers and 13 Jbeta primers. Repertoires were generated with immunoSEQ multiplex PCR, while TCRdb's copy carries only in-frame clones and drops some. Of 120,000 or so clones in the sample, about four fifths were seen once. Sequencing used PBMCs. The receptor source for this set is a woman in her 40s in good health and CMV-seropositive.

This sequence joins TRBV7-9 and TRBJ2-7; D may be TRBD1 (5 bases). Trimming took 6 bases from V and 5 from J, leaving 17 bases between them. This CDR3 has 14 amino acids. Germline V gene lookup returns CDR1 SEHNR and CDR2 FQNEAQ (reference sequence). The CDR3 DNA reads as TGTGCCAGCAGTTTTTCCCCAGGGTTCGACGAGCAGTACTTC. Translating it yields CASSFSPGFDEQYF. The full variable domain, with the rest looked up from reference TRBV7-9 and TRBJ2-7, is DTGVSQNPRHKITKRGQNVTFRCDPISEHNRLYWYRQTLGQGPEFLTYFQNEAQLEKSRLLSDRFSAERPKGSFSTLEIQRTEQGDSAMYLCASSFSPGFDEQYFGPGTRLTVT.

The gene calls are TRBV7-8 and TRBJ2-7, with D hard to call. V lost 5 bases to trimming and J lost 2 bases, with 4 bases between them. The CDR3 covers 11 residues. Germline CDR1 SGHVS, CDR2 FQNEAQ. The CDR3 region is CASSPTYEQYF. CDR3 nucleotide sequence: TGTGCCAGCAGCCCCACCTACGAGCAGTACTTC.

V is TRBV2 and J is TRBJ1-2; D not resolved. The germline V gene has CDR1 SNHLY and CDR2 FYNNEI. V was shortened by 4 bases and J by 4 bases, with 13 bases between the two germline ends. The length of the CDR3 is 14 residues. CDR3 coding DNA: TGTGCCAGCAGTGCCTCAGACCGACTCTATGGCTACACCTTC. Protein product: CASSASDRLYGYTF.

The rearrangement uses TRBV19 and TRBJ2-3; 12 bases line up with TRBD2. The V and J ends lost 5 bases and 2 bases, in that order; junction bases with no gene match: 11. The CDR3 contains 18 residues. Germline V gene data show CDR1 as LNHDA and CDR2 as SQIVND (reference sequence). The CDR3, as DNA: TGTGCCAGTAGTCACGGACTAGCGGGGTATTCTGACACAGATACGCAGTATTTT. As protein: CASSHGLAGYSDTDTQYF.

The chain couples TRBV14 to TRBJ2-1, with 8 bases fitting TRBD1. V lost 4 bases, J lost 9 bases, and 2 bases stayed unmatched. Germline V lookup: CDR1 SGHDN, CDR2 FVKESK. This CDR3 has 12 residues. DNA for the CDR3: TGTGCCAGCAGCCCACAGGGGGGTGAGCAGTTCTTC. Translation gives CASSPQGGEQFF.